A selection of T cell receptor beta chains follows, all from one sample in a study of cytomegalovirus exposure and HLA in healthy donors. Profiled with immunoSEQ multiplex PCR; TCRdb holds only in-frame clones, not every one. The profile shows roughly 200,000 clones, approximately 86% of them singletons. Sequenced: PBMCs. These receptors were taken from a young man in good health and CMV-seropositive. Both conserved end residues are part of each CDR3. D genes are given only for firm matches. A clone size is listed for some rows: how often the clone was seen (once, few, many), or a class if it is expanded.

j_call,d_call,clone_size,v_call,cdr3_aa,cdr3_nt
TRBJ2-7,-,few,TRBV7-9,CASSLEGVPNEQYF,TGTGCCAGCAGCTTAGAGGGGGTCCCCAACGAGCAGTACTTC
TRBJ2-1,-,once,TRBV7-3,CASSLTVSNYNEQFF,TGTGCCAGCAGCTTAACAGTCTCTAACTACAATGAGCAGTTCTTC
TRBJ2-3,TRBD1,-,TRBV18,CASSPPGQGSDTQYF,TGTGCCAGCTCACCACCGGGACAGGGATCAGATACGCAGTATTTT
TRBJ2-3,-,-,TRBV5-4,CASSFWPDRLTDTQYF,TGTGCCAGCAGCTTTTGGCCGGACAGACTCACAGATACGCAGTATTTT
TRBJ2-7,TRBD1,-,TRBV7-3,CASSAPGQPYEQYF,TGTGCCAGCAGCGCTCCGGGACAGCCCTACGAGCAGTACTTC
TRBJ1-1,-,-,TRBV16,CASSLTRGSNTEAFF,TGTGCCAGCAGCCTTACGAGGGGGTCGAACACTGAAGCTTTCTTT
TRBJ2-7,TRBD1,few,TRBV9,CASSVATGVDYEQYF,TGTGCCAGCAGCGTAGCGACAGGGGTCGACTACGAGCAGTACTTC
TRBJ1-2,TRBD1,-,TRBV27,CASTPRGGLGYGYTF,TGTGCCAGCACCCCGAGAGGGGGCCTGGGCTATGGCTACACCTTC
TRBJ2-3,-,-,TRBV4-3,CASSQISTDTQYF,TGCGCCAGCAGTCAAATTTCCACAGATACGCAGTATTTT
TRBJ2-7,-,-,TRBV4-3,CASSEGGRGYEQYF,TGCGCCAGCAGCGAAGGGGGAAGGGGTTACGAGCAGTACTTC
TRBJ1-2,-,-,TRBV7-9,CASSPSGGRAANYGYTF,TGTGCCAGCAGCCCTAGTGGGGGGCGCGCAGCTAACTATGGCTACACCTTC
TRBJ2-7,-,-,TRBV7-2,CASSLARGYEQYF,TGTGCCAGCAGCTTGGCTCGGGGCTACGAGCAGTACTTC
TRBJ2-3,-,-,TRBV5-1,CASSLTDTQYF,TGCGCCAGCAGCCTCACAGATACGCAGTATTTT
TRBJ2-5,TRBD1,-,TRBV27,CASSPLSGTAQVTQYF,TGTGCCAGCAGTCCTCTCTCCGGGACAGCTCAAGTGACCCAGTACTTC
TRBJ1-4,-,-,TRBV30,CAWSVGGSLEKLFF,TGTGCCTGGAGTGTAGGCGGTTCCCTTGAAAAACTGTTTTTT
TRBJ2-5,TRBD2,-,TRBV7-2,CASSLGRGGRETQYF,TGTGCCAGCAGCTTAGGGCGGGGGGGCAGAGAGACCCAGTACTTC
TRBJ2-1,TRBD2,few,TRBV6-1,CASKLLAGGLEEQFF,TGTGCCAGCAAACTACTAGCGGGGGGCTTGGAGGAGCAGTTCTTC
TRBJ2-1,-,-,TRBV15,CATSLGETSYNEQFF,TGTGCCACCAGCCTCGGGGAGACCTCCTACAATGAGCAGTTCTTC
TRBJ1-1,TRBD1,-,TRBV14,CASSRQGAVGTEAFF,TGTGCCAGCAGCCGACAGGGGGCTGTTGGCACTGAAGCTTTCTTT
TRBJ1-5,-,-,TRBV6-5,CASSANSPHQPQHF,TGTGCCAGCAGTGCCAACAGTCCCCATCAGCCCCAGCATTTT
TRBJ2-7,-,-,TRBV4-1,CASSPGTVYEQYF,TGCGCCAGCAGCCCCGGGACGGTGTACGAGCAGTACTTC
TRBJ2-3,TRBD2,-,TRBV11-2,CASSSGLAGSRTDTQYF,TGTGCCAGCAGCTCGGGACTAGCGGGAAGCAGGACAGATACGCAGTATTTT
TRBJ1-2,-,-,TRBV4-1,CASSQESKTGYGYTF,TGCGCCAGCAGCCAAGAAAGTAAGACAGGCTATGGCTACACCTTC
TRBJ2-7,-,-,TRBV7-6,CASSSNYYEQYF,TGTGCCAGCAGCTCAAATTATTACGAGCAGTACTTC
TRBJ2-5,-,once,TRBV30,CAWSRESETQYF,TGTGCCTGGAGCAGGGAATCGGAGACCCAGTACTTC
TRBJ1-5,-,-,TRBV18,CASSPVSNQPQHF,TGTGCCAGCTCACCAGTCAGCAATCAGCCCCAGCATTTT
TRBJ1-5,-,-,TRBV7-3,CASSLEGEVGQPQHF,TGTGCCAGCAGCTTAGAGGGGGAGGTCGGGCAGCCCCAGCATTTT
TRBJ2-1,-,-,TRBV9,CASSVARGSSYNEQFF,TGTGCCAGCAGCGTAGCTCGGGGGAGCTCCTACAATGAGCAGTTCTTC
TRBJ2-7,TRBD2,-,TRBV11-2,CASSYGGDSYEQYF,TGTGCCAGCAGCTATGGGGGGGACTCCTACGAGCAGTACTTC
TRBJ2-3,TRBD1,-,TRBV9,CASSVGLGQPTDTQYF,TGTGCCAGCAGCGTTGGACTGGGACAGCCGACAGATACGCAGTATTTT
TRBJ2-5,-,-,TRBV25-1,CASSGVEETQYF,TGTGCCAGCAGTGGGGTAGAAGAGACCCAGTACTTC
TRBJ1-4,-,-,TRBV10-3,CAISEPGEKLFF,TGTGCCATCAGTGAGCCGGGAGAAAAACTGTTTTTT
TRBJ2-1,TRBD2,-,TRBV7-3,CASSARLAGGNEQFF,TGTGCCAGCAGCGCGCGACTAGCGGGAGGGAATGAGCAGTTCTTC
TRBJ2-3,-,-,TRBV18,CASSRGQGIDTQYF,TGTGCCAGCTCACGAGGCCAGGGGATAGATACGCAGTATTTT
TRBJ1-1,-,-,TRBV27,CASRLMEGVAEAFF,TGTGCCAGCAGACTGATGGAGGGCGTCGCTGAAGCTTTCTTT
TRBJ2-3,TRBD1,-,TRBV13,CASSLGQGGADTQYF,TGTGCCAGCAGCCTGGGACAGGGGGGCGCAGATACGCAGTATTTT
TRBJ2-3,TRBD2,-,TRBV27,CASSEGLAGGRNTDTQYF,TGTGCCAGCAGTGAGGGACTAGCGGGGGGGCGGAACACAGATACGCAGTATTTT
TRBJ2-7,-,-,TRBV27,CASSRNVYEQYF,TGTGCCAGCAGTAGGAATGTCTACGAGCAGTACTTC
TRBJ2-5,-,-,TRBV27,CASTRSPSLEETQYF,TGTGCCAGCACCCGATCCCCTAGTCTGGAAGAGACCCAGTACTTC
TRBJ2-4,TRBD2,-,TRBV4-2,CASSQALLAGGPGENIQYF,TGTGCCAGCAGCCAAGCCCTACTAGCGGGAGGGCCGGGTGAAAACATTCAGTACTTC
TRBJ2-7,-,-,TRBV7-2,CASSFSYEQYF,TGTGCCAGCAGCTTCTCCTACGAGCAGTACTTC
TRBJ1-1,-,-,TRBV5-1,CASSSLQGLKNTEAFF,TGCGCCAGCAGCTCCTTACAGGGACTTAAGAACACTGAAGCTTTCTTT
TRBJ2-2,-,-,TRBV27,CASSLRDTHGAGELFF,TGTGCCAGCAGTTTAAGGGACACCCACGGGGCCGGGGAGCTGTTTTTT
TRBJ1-1,-,-,TRBV30,CAWSVPWGPEAFF,TGTGCCTGGAGTGTCCCATGGGGGCCTGAAGCTTTCTTT
TRBJ1-3,-,once,TRBV7-8,CASSLAVEPQGPGNTIYF,TGTGCCAGCAGCTTAGCAGTAGAGCCCCAGGGTCCTGGAAACACCATATATTTT
TRBJ2-6,-,-,TRBV5-1,CASSLNANGANVLTF,TGCGCCAGCAGCTTGAATGCCAACGGGGCCAACGTCCTGACTTTC
TRBJ1-2,-,-,TRBV28,CASHLAGANYGYTF,TGTGCCAGCCATCTGGCAGGAGCTAACTATGGCTACACCTTC
TRBJ2-5,TRBD1,few,TRBV7-7,CASSPWTGDQETQYF,TGTGCCAGCAGCCCCTGGACAGGGGACCAAGAGACCCAGTACTTC
TRBJ2-1,TRBD2,-,TRBV7-9,CASSFPGLAANEQFF,TGTGCCAGCAGCTTTCCGGGACTAGCGGCGAATGAGCAGTTCTTC
TRBJ2-3,-,-,TRBV2,CASREAGSGTDTQYF,TGTGCCAGCAGGGAGGCGGGGTCAGGCACAGATACGCAGTATTTT
TRBJ2-5,-,-,TRBV5-6,CASSTLGSSVRETQYF,TGTGCCAGCAGCACACTCGGTTCCAGCGTTAGAGAGACCCAGTACTTC
TRBJ1-1,TRBD1,-,TRBV5-6,CASSWGQVIFF,TGTGCCAGCAGCTGGGGACAGGTGATATTCTTT
TRBJ1-6,-,-,TRBV7-2,CASSFVSPGFSPLHF,TGTGCCAGCAGCTTTGTTAGTCCAGGGTTCTCACCCCTCCACTTT
TRBJ1-4,TRBD1,-,TRBV7-9,CASSHRDRVDEKLFF,TGTGCCAGCAGCCACCGGGACAGGGTAGATGAAAAACTGTTTTTT
TRBJ1-5,TRBD1,few,TRBV9,CASSVGQGNQPQHF,TGTGCCAGCAGCGTCGGACAGGGCAATCAGCCCCAGCATTTT
TRBJ2-5,-,-,TRBV11-2,CASGPGIQETQYF,TGTGCCAGCGGCCCAGGGATCCAAGAGACCCAGTACTTC
TRBJ1-2,-,-,TRBV16,CASSQGLTYGYTF,TGTGCCAGCAGCCAGGGACTGACGTATGGCTACACCTTC
TRBJ2-5,-,-,TRBV7-2,CASTEQETQYF,TGTGCCTCCACAGAACAAGAGACCCAGTACTTC
TRBJ2-2,TRBD2,-,TRBV7-9,CASSPQAGGATGELFF,TGTGCCAGCAGCCCCCAAGCGGGAGGGGCCACCGGGGAGCTGTTTTTT